The next 15 T cell receptor beta chains were all read from a single sample in a study of early T cells in non-severe SARS-CoV-2 infection. From the 5' RACE reads, TCRdb called clonotypes with MiXCR, one entry per CDR3 protein. The data contain under 100,000 distinct CDR3 sequences, roughly 13% of them singletons. Sequencing input: whole blood. The receptors come from an adult who was a healthcare worker with PCR-confirmed SARS-CoV-2 infection or an uninfected control (not recorded which).

There are a few counts of this clonotype. The chain is built from TRBV14 and TRBJ1-6; no clear D gene. V was trimmed by 1 base and J by 7 bases, leaving 8 bases between them. This CDR3 region has 14 residues. Germline CDR1 and CDR2: SGHDN and FVKESK. CDR3 loop: CASSQAWGNSPLHF. The CDR3 coding sequence is TGTGCCAGCAGCCAAGCGTGGGGAAATTCACCCCTCCACTTT.

This clonotype was detected a few times. The chain couples TRBV5-8 to TRBJ2-3; weak D call: TRBD2 (6 bases). The CDR3 runs 18 residues. Germline-derived CDR1 and CDR2 are SGHTS and YDEGEE. V was pared by 0 bases and J by 0 bases, with 17 bases between. The CDR3 bases are TGTGCCAGCAGCTTGGTAGGGAGGCGACAGACTAGCACAGATACGCAGTATTTT. It specifies CASSLVGRRQTSTDTQYF.

This clonotype was detected only once. The chain uses TRBV7-6 and TRBJ2-1; 9 nucleotides line up with TRBD2. The CDR3 runs to 16 residues. The V gene end was trimmed by 5 bases and the J gene end by 7 bases; junction bases not matched to a gene: 12. Germline V lookup: CDR1 SGHVS, CDR2 FNYEAQ. The CDR3 spells CASSARPGLATNEQFF. The CDR3 coding sequence is TGTGCCAGCAGCGCCCGACCGGGACTAGCTACGAATGAGCAGTTCTTC.

This clonotype occurred many times. The V and J genes are TRBV7-2 and TRBJ1-5; TRBD1 aligns across 7 bases. The CDR3 consists of 14 residues. Germline V gene data show CDR1 as SGHTA and CDR2 as FQGNSA. J lost 6 bases, V lost 4 bases, and 6 bases had no gene match. CDR3 region: CASSYRGGGQPQHF. The CDR3 DNA is TGTGCCAGCAGCTACAGGGGCGGGGGTCAGCCCCAGCATTTT.

The DNA of the CDR3 is TGCAGCGTCGGCGGTCCCTTCGGGGCTTTCTTT. Translated: CSVGGPFGAFF. The chain has TRBV29-1 and TRBJ1-1; D remains ambiguous. V shed 6 bases and J shed 11 bases, with 16 bases lying between them. CDR1 and CDR2 (germline): SQVTM, ANQGSEA. There are 11 residues in the CDR3.

This clonotype was detected a few times. The genes are TRBV28 and TRBJ2-7, with 7 positions matching TRBD1. CDR1 and CDR2 from the germline V gene are MDHEN and SYDVKM. Unmatched junction bases numbered 6, after V lost 6 bases and J lost 4 bases. The length of the CDR3 is 13 residues. The CDR3 nucleotides read TGTGCCAGCAGCAGGGGGAGAGGGTACGAGCAGTACTTC. Its protein is CASSRGRGYEQYF.

A few counts support this clonotype. This rearrangement joins TRBV20-1 to TRBJ1-1; D remains unclear. The CDR3 contains 11 residues. V gave up 3 bases and J gave up 8 bases, with 10 bases separating them. Germline V gene data show CDR1 as DFQATT and CDR2 as SNEGSKA (reference sequence). CDR3 sequence reads: CSARPFGEAFF. CDR3 DNA sequence: TGCAGTGCTAGGCCATTTGGGGAAGCTTTCTTT.

In its sample, this clonotype was seen many times. V is TRBV7-2 and J is TRBJ2-3; D call uncertain. This CDR3 is built from 14 residues. The V gene lost 4 bases and the J gene lost 0 bases, with 8 bases spanning the gap. Germline loops: CDR1 SGHTA, CDR2 FQGNSA. CDR3 bases: TGTGCCAGCAGCTCCCTACCCAGCACAGATACGCAGTATTTT. As protein: CASSSLPSTDTQYF.

This clonotype was observed at least ten times. V is TRBV29-1 and J is TRBJ2-3, with 7 nucleotides matching TRBD2. Germline-derived CDR1 and CDR2 are SQVTM and ANQGSEA. The CDR3 length is 12 residues. V was pared by 7 bases and J by 5 bases, with 6 bases of the junction left unmatched. For the CDR3, the DNA is TGCAGCGCCAGTACGGGGGGAGATACGCAGTATTTT. Translated: CSASTGGDTQYF.

This clonotype has a count of ten or more. The chain is built from TRBV6-2 or TRBV6-3 and TRBJ1-2; D is ambiguous. Germline lookup yields CDR1 MNHEY and CDR2 SVGEGT. V lost 5 bases and J 6 bases, leaving 10 bases between the germline ends. The CDR3 contains 12 residues. The CDR3 region is CASSTYTDGYTF. CDR3 nucleotide sequence: TGTGCCAGCAGTACCTACACAGATGGCTACACCTTC.

This clonotype was counted at least ten times. Here the CDR3 DNA reads TGTGCCAGCAGTCGGGCCGGGACAGGATTCAGTGGCCAGTACTTC. It specifies CASSRAGTGFSGQYF. The chain employs TRBV25-1 and TRBJ2-5; TRBD1 aligns across 8 bases. CDR1 MGHDK and CDR2 SYGVNS come from the germline V gene. V lost 5 bases, J lost 10 bases, and 15 bases stayed unmatched. The CDR3 is made up of 15 amino acids.

This chain joins TRBV29-1 and TRBJ1-1; D gene ambiguous. Germline lookup yields CDR1 SQVTM and CDR2 ANQGSEA. This CDR3 contains 17 residues. V dropped 6 bases and J dropped 1 base, with 24 bases sitting between them. The CDR3 DNA sequence: TGCAGCGTCATCATCTTCGTCCTTCGAAGGCAGAACACTGAAGCTTTCTTT. Amino acids: CSVIIFVLRRQNTEAFF.

There are many counts of this clonotype. The chain couples TRBV7-2 to TRBJ2-5; perhaps D is TRBD1 or TRBD2 (6 bases each). The V gene lost 4 bases and the J gene lost 6 bases, with 15 bases spanning the gap. This CDR3 has 14 amino acids. The germline V gene has CDR1 SGHTA and CDR2 FQGNSA. CDR3: CASSSGTWGQTQYF. The DNA of the CDR3 is TGTGCCAGCAGCTCCGGGACTTGGGGGCAGACCCAGTACTTC.

This clonotype came up many times. The chain combines TRBV29-1 with TRBJ2-3; no reliable D call. The CDR3 has 13 amino acids. The V and J ends lost 3 bases and 6 bases respectively, with 13 bases between them. Germline V CDR1 and CDR2: SQVTM, ANQGSEA. CDR3: CSVEVGVSDTQYF. CDR3 nucleotides: TGCAGCGTTGAGGTTGGGGTGTCTGATACGCAGTATTTT.

V and J are TRBV7-8 and TRBJ2-7; 9 bases fit TRBD1. This CDR3 has 17 residues. V was pared by 5 bases and J by 3 bases, with 14 bases of the junction left unmatched. Germline-derived CDR1 and CDR2 are SGHVS and FQNEAQ. In DNA form, the CDR3 reads TGTGCCAGCAGCCCCAATTCCCCGGGACAGGGTATCTACGAGCAGTACTTC. It is translated as CASSPNSPGQGIYEQYF.